These T cell receptor beta chains were read from a single sample in a study of T cells in Graves' hyperthyroidism and ophthalmopathy. TCRdb re-called the multiplex PCR reads through MiXCR, storing one row per CDR3 protein. The data contain approximately 600,000 distinct CDR3 sequences, approximately 15% of them singletons. The specimen was blood. The receptors derive from a woman aged 25-40 years with Graves' hyperthyroidism that later progressed to Graves' ophthalmopathy. CDR3s include the opening cysteine and the closing phenylalanine or tryptophan. The D gene is left open where the match is weak. Clone size is stated in some rows and not others, as once, few, many or a class when expanded.

J gene: TRBJ2-4; D gene: .; V gene: TRBV3-1; clone size: few; CDR3 protein: CASSQLVLAKNIQYF; CDR3 DNA: TGTGCCAGCAGCCAATTGGTGCTAGCCAAAAACATTCAGTACTTC
J gene: TRBJ1-6; D gene: .; V gene: TRBV4-3; clone size: .; CDR3 protein: CASSQEIHLNVYNSPLHF; CDR3 DNA: TGCGCCAGCAGCCAAGAAATTCACCTAAACGTGTATAATTCACCCCTCCACTTT
J gene: TRBJ1-2; D gene: TRBD1; V gene: TRBV6-4; clone size: many; CDR3 protein: CASSPGTGANYGYTF; CDR3 DNA: TGTGCCAGCAGTCCCGGGACAGGGGCGAACTATGGCTACACCTTC
J gene: TRBJ1-1; D gene: .; V gene: TRBV10-3; clone size: many; CDR3 protein: CAISESVGVEGAEAFF; CDR3 DNA: TGTGCCATCAGTGAGTCTGTAGGCGTGGAGGGAGCTGAAGCTTTCTTT
J gene: TRBJ1-6; D gene: TRBD1; V gene: TRBV27; clone size: many; CDR3 protein: CASRIDRANSPLHF; CDR3 DNA: TGTGCCAGCAGAATCGACAGGGCGAATTCACCCCTCCACTTT
J gene: TRBJ2-7; D gene: TRBD1; V gene: TRBV2; clone size: many; CDR3 protein: CASIPGTGIYEQYF; CDR3 DNA: TGTGCCAGCATTCCCGGGACAGGGATCTACGAGCAGTACTTC
J gene: TRBJ2-7; D gene: .; V gene: TRBV12-3/TRBV12-4; clone size: many; CDR3 protein: CASSRPSPYEQYF; CDR3 DNA: TGTGCCAGCAGTAGGCCCAGTCCGTACGAGCAGTACTTC
J gene: TRBJ1-1; D gene: TRBD1; V gene: TRBV4-3; clone size: .; CDR3 protein: CASSLGQELNTEAFF; CDR3 DNA: TGCGCCAGCAGCCTAGGACAGGAATTGAACACTGAAGCTTTCTTT
J gene: TRBJ2-3; D gene: TRBD2; V gene: TRBV20-1; clone size: many; CDR3 protein: CSARRGGLAGGSTDTQYF; CDR3 DNA: TGCAGTGCTAGAAGAGGGGGTTTAGCGGGAGGCAGCACAGATACGCAGTATTTT
J gene: TRBJ2-7; D gene: TRBD1; V gene: TRBV24-1; clone size: many; CDR3 protein: CATSDTGQGIYEQYF; CDR3 DNA: TGTGCCACCAGTGATACGGGACAGGGGATATACGAGCAGTACTTC
J gene: TRBJ2-7; D gene: .; V gene: TRBV28; clone size: many; CDR3 protein: CASSLWDSAYEQYF; CDR3 DNA: TGTGCCAGCAGTTTATGGGACAGCGCCTACGAGCAGTACTTC
J gene: TRBJ2-7; D gene: .; V gene: TRBV27; clone size: many; CDR3 protein: CASSPQTAYEQYF; CDR3 DNA: TGTGCCAGCAGTCCCCAGACAGCATACGAGCAGTACTTC
J gene: TRBJ1-5; D gene: TRBD1; V gene: TRBV2; clone size: many; CDR3 protein: CASSENPGQENQPQHF; CDR3 DNA: TGTGCCAGCAGTGAAAACCCGGGACAGGAGAATCAGCCCCAGCATTTT
J gene: TRBJ2-1; D gene: .; V gene: TRBV24-1; clone size: few; CDR3 protein: CATSGNGRWGEQFF; CDR3 DNA: TGTGCCACCAGTGGAAACGGGAGATGGGGTGAGCAGTTCTTC
J gene: TRBJ2-2; D gene: TRBD2; V gene: TRBV5-1; clone size: few; CDR3 protein: CASGLAGDTGELFF; CDR3 DNA: TGCGCCAGCGGACTAGCGGGAGATACGGGGGAGCTGTTTTTT
J gene: TRBJ1-2; D gene: .; V gene: TRBV2; clone size: many; CDR3 protein: CASSPSPGRNYGYTF; CDR3 DNA: TGTGCCAGCAGTCCCTCTCCGGGAAGGAACTATGGCTACACCTTC
J gene: TRBJ2-2; D gene: TRBD1; V gene: TRBV28; clone size: many; CDR3 protein: CASTSLMGDRNTGELFF; CDR3 DNA: TGTGCCAGCACCTCACTGATGGGGGACAGAAACACCGGGGAGCTGTTTTTT
J gene: TRBJ1-1; D gene: .; V gene: TRBV19; clone size: .; CDR3 protein: CASSVREGNTEAFF; CDR3 DNA: TGTGCCAGTAGTGTGCGGGAGGGGAACACTGAAGCTTTCTTT
J gene: TRBJ2-7; D gene: .; V gene: TRBV28; clone size: .; CDR3 protein: CASSLSKRHPGLSITRTYEQYF; CDR3 DNA: TGTGCCAGCAGTTTAAGTAAGAGGCATCCGGGACTGTCGATAACCCGTACCTACGAGCAGTACTTC
J gene: TRBJ1-6; D gene: TRBD1; V gene: TRBV6-1; clone size: many; CDR3 protein: CASRAQGAKDNSPLHF; CDR3 DNA: TGTGCCAGCAGAGCTCAGGGGGCAAAAGATAATTCACCCCTCCACTTT
J gene: TRBJ2-5; D gene: .; V gene: TRBV6-1; clone size: .; CDR3 protein: CASSESEGGGSETQYF; CDR3 DNA: TGTGCCAGCAGTGAAAGTGAGGGGGGGGGCTCGGAGACCCAGTACTTC
J gene: TRBJ1-2; D gene: TRBD1; V gene: TRBV28; clone size: many; CDR3 protein: CASSSGQGRGGYTF; CDR3 DNA: TGTGCCAGCAGTTCGGGACAGGGAAGGGGCGGCTACACCTTC
J gene: TRBJ1-5; D gene: .; V gene: TRBV28; clone size: many; CDR3 protein: CASSLRKGLNLSNQPQHF; CDR3 DNA: TGTGCCAGCAGTTTAAGAAAGGGGCTAAATCTGAGCAATCAGCCCCAGCATTTT
J gene: TRBJ1-6; D gene: .; V gene: TRBV7-6; clone size: many; CDR3 protein: CASSLVGLYNSPLHF; CDR3 DNA: TGTGCCAGCAGCTTAGTGGGGCTATATAATTCACCCCTCCACTTT
J gene: TRBJ2-1; D gene: .; V gene: TRBV5-4; clone size: .; CDR3 protein: CASSPSRFYNEQFF; CDR3 DNA: TGTGCCAGCAGCCCTAGCAGGTTTTACAATGAGCAGTTCTTC
J gene: TRBJ2-5; D gene: TRBD2; V gene: TRBV24-1; clone size: many; CDR3 protein: CATSERLAGGETQYF; CDR3 DNA: TGTGCCACCAGTGAACGACTAGCGGGAGGGGAGACCCAGTACTTC
J gene: TRBJ1-3; D gene: .; V gene: TRBV4-2; clone size: many; CDR3 protein: CASSQGAGLGLNTIYF; CDR3 DNA: TGTGCCAGCAGCCAGGGGGCGGGACTCGGTCTGAACACCATATATTTT
J gene: TRBJ2-4; D gene: TRBD1; V gene: TRBV20-1; clone size: .; CDR3 protein: CSAREGTGLAKNIQYF; CDR3 DNA: TGCAGTGCTAGAGAGGGGACAGGGCTTGCCAAAAACATTCAGTACTTC
J gene: TRBJ2-7; D gene: .; V gene: TRBV28; clone size: few; CDR3 protein: CATTPAAFSSYEQYF; CDR3 DNA: TGTGCCACCACTCCGGCAGCGTTTAGCTCCTACGAGCAGTACTTC
J gene: TRBJ1-2; D gene: .; V gene: TRBV5-6; clone size: many; CDR3 protein: CASSPGTLNYGYTF; CDR3 DNA: TGTGCCAGCAGCCCTGGGACACTGAACTATGGCTACACCTTC
J gene: TRBJ2-7; D gene: .; V gene: TRBV6-5; clone size: many; CDR3 protein: CASSYTQDSKTLQYF; CDR3 DNA: TGTGCCAGCAGTTACACGCAGGACAGCAAAACTCTGCAGTACTTC
J gene: TRBJ2-2; D gene: TRBD2; V gene: TRBV7-9; clone size: .; CDR3 protein: CASSWRTSGTNTGELFF; CDR3 DNA: TGTGCCAGCAGCTGGCGGACTAGCGGGACGAACACCGGGGAGCTGTTTTTT
J gene: TRBJ1-1; D gene: .; V gene: TRBV13; clone size: .; CDR3 protein: CASEEGGLEAFF; CDR3 DNA: TGTGCCAGCGAGGAGGGGGGCCTCGAAGCTTTCTTT
J gene: TRBJ2-5; D gene: .; V gene: TRBV7-8; clone size: many; CDR3 protein: CASSWGRMRETQYF; CDR3 DNA: TGTGCCAGCAGCTGGGGACGGATGAGGGAGACCCAGTACTTC
J gene: TRBJ2-5; D gene: .; V gene: TRBV4-3; clone size: few; CDR3 protein: CASSPSGTPGVGETQYF; CDR3 DNA: TGCGCCAGCAGCCCATCTGGGACACCGGGTGTAGGAGAGACCCAGTACTTC
J gene: TRBJ1-5; D gene: .; V gene: TRBV19; clone size: few; CDR3 protein: CASSPQGEGNQPQHF; CDR3 DNA: TGTGCCAGTAGTCCCCAGGGTGAGGGCAATCAGCCCCAGCATTTT
J gene: TRBJ2-1; D gene: .; V gene: TRBV11-3; clone size: many; CDR3 protein: CASSSRDIGSYNEQFF; CDR3 DNA: TGTGCCAGCAGCTCCCGGGACATCGGCTCCTACAATGAGCAGTTCTTC
J gene: TRBJ1-1; D gene: .; V gene: TRBV19; clone size: many; CDR3 protein: CASSSRAMNTEAFF; CDR3 DNA: TGTGCCAGTAGTTCCAGGGCGATGAACACTGAAGCTTTCTTT
J gene: TRBJ2-5; D gene: .; V gene: TRBV28; clone size: many; CDR3 protein: CASSLSGSETQYF; CDR3 DNA: TGTGCCAGCAGTTTATCAGGGAGTGAGACCCAGTACTTC
J gene: TRBJ2-1; D gene: TRBD2; V gene: TRBV10-3; clone size: many; CDR3 protein: CAITGGGTSGYNEQFF; CDR3 DNA: TGTGCCATCACCGGGGGTGGGACTAGCGGCTACAATGAGCAGTTCTTC
J gene: TRBJ2-1; D gene: .; V gene: TRBV5-1; clone size: .; CDR3 protein: CASSPAGEEQFF; CDR3 DNA: TGCGCCAGCAGTCCGGCTGGGGAGGAGCAGTTCTTC
J gene: TRBJ2-6; D gene: .; V gene: TRBV2; clone size: many; CDR3 protein: CASLWREVAASGANVLTF; CDR3 DNA: TGTGCCAGCTTATGGAGGGAAGTCGCGGCCTCTGGGGCCAACGTCCTGACTTTC
J gene: TRBJ1-5; D gene: .; V gene: TRBV19; clone size: few; CDR3 protein: CASSTALGEPQHF; CDR3 DNA: TGTGCCAGTAGTACAGCACTTGGGGAGCCCCAGCATTTT
J gene: TRBJ2-7; D gene: TRBD2; V gene: TRBV20-1; clone size: .; CDR3 protein: CSAREGVTSGSITYEQYF; CDR3 DNA: TGCAGTGCTAGAGAGGGGGTGACTAGCGGGAGTATCACTTACGAGCAGTACTTC